The clone carrying this T cell receptor beta chain was counted ten times or more. Its antigen is currently unknown. This entry is derived from a study of human T cells and chemical hapten exposure. Study-wide results and limits: With patch test score, the counts of PT1 expanded TCRs showed a positive correlation.

This sample's time point: pre-sensitization, week 0. Stated treatment: therapeutic diphenylcyclopropenone sensitization with weekly scalp DPC. Original processing notes: From 23,224 to 690,600 TCRs were found per sample, with a median of around 100,000. Each CDR3 protein is one row after TCRdb ran MiXCR on the RACE reads. The V and J calls were not made by the authors but by TCRdb's processing. The table shows under 400,000 distinct CDR3 sequences, with about 5.1% occurring only once. Germline V gene data show CDR1 as SGHKS and CDR2 as YYEKEE (reference sequence). The CDR3 extends over 20 amino acids. Trimming left V 4 bases short and J 1 base short, with 29 bases between.

This sequence was found in a woman in her forties or fifties with alopecia areata. Some clones in this sample may be carry-over from other donors' samples. The chain joins TRBV5-5 to TRBJ1-1; D call uncertain. This sample comprised whole blood, obtained in connection with sensitization to the hapten diphenylcyclopropenone (DPC). The CDR3, as DNA: TGTGCCAGCAGCAGGACTTACACCGGGAGAACAAGAACCTCGAACACTGAAGCTTTCTTT. The encoded protein is CASSRTYTGRTRTSNTEAFF.